The sequence of this T cell receptor beta chain was determined in a study of T cells in localized non-small cell lung cancer. A remark on this clone: Its antigen is unidentified.

Findings of the study overall: A higher density of T cells in blood coincided with extended overall survival. T cell clonality was highest in uninvolved adjacent lung, above tumor.

From germline, CDR1 is LGHNT and CDR2 FRNRAP. Unmatched junction bases numbered 12, after V lost 0 bases and J lost 4 bases. This CDR3 comprises 22 residues. Libraries were prepared by immunoSEQ multiplex PCR; TCRdb keeps only in-frame clonotypes and omits some of them. The sample holds some 54,000 clones, around 81% seen once. The sequenced sample was PBMCs, obtained before any cancer treatment. This TCR derives from a woman aged 35 to 69 with stage II lung adenocarcinoma. The chain uses TRBV12-5 and TRBJ2-6; TRBD2 matches at 16 bases. This chain's CDR3 is CASGLVPLPGLAGGPGANVLTF. DNA of the CDR3: TGTGCTAGTGGTTTGGTGCCCCTACCGGGACTAGCGGGGGGGCCGGGGGCCAACGTCCTGACTTTC.